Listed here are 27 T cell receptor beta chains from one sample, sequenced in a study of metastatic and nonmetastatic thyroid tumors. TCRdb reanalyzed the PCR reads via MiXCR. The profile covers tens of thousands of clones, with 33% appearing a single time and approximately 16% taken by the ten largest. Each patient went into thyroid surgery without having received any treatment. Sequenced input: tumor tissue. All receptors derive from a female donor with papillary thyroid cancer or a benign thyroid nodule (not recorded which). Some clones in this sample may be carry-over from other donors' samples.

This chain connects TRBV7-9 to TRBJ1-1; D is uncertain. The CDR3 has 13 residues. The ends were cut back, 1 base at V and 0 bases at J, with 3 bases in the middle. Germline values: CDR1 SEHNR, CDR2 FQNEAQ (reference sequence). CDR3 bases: TGTGCCAGCAGCTTAGATATGAACACTGAAGCTTTCTTT. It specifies CASSLDMNTEAFF.

CDR3 residues: CASSMTLNYGYTF. The CDR3 coding sequence is TGTGCCAGCAGTATGACACTTAACTATGGCTACACCTTC. This chain connects TRBV28 to TRBJ1-2; the D is unclear. Between the trimmed V and J ends, which lost 5 bases and 1 base, there was a span of 8 bases. The CDR3 is 13 residues long. The germline V gene has CDR1 MDHEN and CDR2 SYDVKM.

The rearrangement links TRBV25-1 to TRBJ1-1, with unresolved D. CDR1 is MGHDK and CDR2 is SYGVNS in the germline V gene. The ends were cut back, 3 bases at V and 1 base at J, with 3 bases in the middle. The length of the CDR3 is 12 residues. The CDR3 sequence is CASSDKNTEAFF. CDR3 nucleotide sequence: TGTGCCAGCAGTGACAAGAACACTGAAGCTTTCTTT.

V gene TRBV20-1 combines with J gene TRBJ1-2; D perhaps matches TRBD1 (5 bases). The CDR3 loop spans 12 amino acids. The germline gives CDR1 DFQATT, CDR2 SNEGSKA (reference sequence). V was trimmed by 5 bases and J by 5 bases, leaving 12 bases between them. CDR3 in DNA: TGCAGTGCTCCCGGGACTCTATATGGCTACACCTTC. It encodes CSAPGTLYGYTF.

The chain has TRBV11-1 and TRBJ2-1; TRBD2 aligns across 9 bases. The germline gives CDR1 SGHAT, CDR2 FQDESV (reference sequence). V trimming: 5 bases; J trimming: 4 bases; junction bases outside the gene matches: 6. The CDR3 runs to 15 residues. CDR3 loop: CASSPSGALYNEQFF. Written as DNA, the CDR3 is TGTGCCAGCAGCCCTAGCGGGGCCCTATACAATGAGCAGTTCTTC.

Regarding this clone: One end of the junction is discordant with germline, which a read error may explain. For the CDR3, the DNA is TGCAGTGCTAGAGAGTATCCAGCGGGAGGATTAGGAGACTTC. It encodes CSAREYPAGGLGDF. The V gene is TRBV20-1, the J gene TRBJ2-1; 9 nucleotides line up with TRBD2. The germline gives CDR1 DFQATT, CDR2 SNEGSKA (reference sequence). The length of the CDR3 is 14 residues.

CDR3 nucleotides: TGTGCCAGTAGTATAGGTAGCGGCCCGAAAAACATTCAGTACTTC. Protein product: CASSIGSGPKNIQYF. The gene calls are TRBV19 and TRBJ2-4, with D possibly matching TRBD2 (6 bases). V lost 1 base and J lost 4, with 11 bases in between. The CDR3 is 15 amino acids. CDR1 is LNHDA, CDR2 SQIVND, per germline (reference sequence). The full variable domain, rest sourced from reference TRBV19 and TRBJ2-4, is DGGITQSPKYLFRKEGQNVTLSCEQNLNHDAMYWYRQDPGQGLRLIYYSQIVNDFQKGDIAEGYSVSREKKESFPLTVTSAQKNPTAFYLCASSIGSGPKNIQYFGAGTRLSVL.

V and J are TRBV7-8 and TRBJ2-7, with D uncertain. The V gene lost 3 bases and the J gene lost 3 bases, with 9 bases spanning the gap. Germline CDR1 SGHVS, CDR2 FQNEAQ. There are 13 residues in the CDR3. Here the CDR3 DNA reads TGTGCCAGCAGCTTGTCTCACGACTACGAGCAGTACTTC. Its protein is CASSLSHDYEQYF.

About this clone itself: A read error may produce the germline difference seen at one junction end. The CDR3 here is CASSTRTSGRRIF. CDR3 nucleotide sequence: TGTGCCAGTAGTACCCGGACTAGCGGGAGGAGGATCTTC. This chain connects TRBV19 to TRBJ2-1, with TRBD2 matching over 14 bases. The CDR3 totals 13 residues. Germline CDR1 is LNHDA and CDR2 is SQIVND (reference sequence).

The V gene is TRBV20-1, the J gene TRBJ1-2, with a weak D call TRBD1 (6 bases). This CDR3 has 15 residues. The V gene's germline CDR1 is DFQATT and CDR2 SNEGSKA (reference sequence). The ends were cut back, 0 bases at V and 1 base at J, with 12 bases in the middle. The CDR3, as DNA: TGCAGTGCTAGAGACCGGACAGCCCATAACTATGGCTACACCTTC. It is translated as CSARDRTAHNYGYTF.

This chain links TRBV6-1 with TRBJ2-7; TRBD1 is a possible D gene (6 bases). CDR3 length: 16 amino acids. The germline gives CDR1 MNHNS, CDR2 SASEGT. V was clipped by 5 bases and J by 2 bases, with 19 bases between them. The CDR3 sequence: CASSRPSGTNTYEQYF. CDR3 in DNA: TGTGCCAGCAGTCGCCCCTCCGGGACAAACACCTACGAGCAGTACTTC.

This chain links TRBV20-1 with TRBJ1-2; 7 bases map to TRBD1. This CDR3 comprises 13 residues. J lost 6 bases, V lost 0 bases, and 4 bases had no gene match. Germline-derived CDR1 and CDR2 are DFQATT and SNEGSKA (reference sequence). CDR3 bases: TGCAGTGCTAGAGAAGACAGGGTTGATGGCTACACCTTC. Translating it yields CSAREDRVDGYTF.

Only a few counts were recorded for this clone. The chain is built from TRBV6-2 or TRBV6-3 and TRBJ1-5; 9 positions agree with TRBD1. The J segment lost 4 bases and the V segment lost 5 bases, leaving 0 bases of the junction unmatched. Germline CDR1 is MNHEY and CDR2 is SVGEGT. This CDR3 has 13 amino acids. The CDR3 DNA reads TGTGCCAGCAGTGGGACAGGGAATCAGCCCCAGCATTTT. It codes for CASSGTGNQPQHF.

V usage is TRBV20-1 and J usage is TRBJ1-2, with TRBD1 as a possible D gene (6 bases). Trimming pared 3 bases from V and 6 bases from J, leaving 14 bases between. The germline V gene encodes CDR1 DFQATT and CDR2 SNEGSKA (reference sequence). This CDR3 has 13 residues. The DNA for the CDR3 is TGCAGTGCTAGCGCACCCTCAGGGGATGGCTACACCTTC. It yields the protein CSASAPSGDGYTF.

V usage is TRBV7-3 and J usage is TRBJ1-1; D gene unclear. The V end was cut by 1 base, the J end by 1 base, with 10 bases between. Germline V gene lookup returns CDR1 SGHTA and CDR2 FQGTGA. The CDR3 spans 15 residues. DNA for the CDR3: TGTGCCAGCAGCTTAAGGGTCGGCGGGAACACTGAAGCTTTCTTT. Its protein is CASSLRVGGNTEAFF.

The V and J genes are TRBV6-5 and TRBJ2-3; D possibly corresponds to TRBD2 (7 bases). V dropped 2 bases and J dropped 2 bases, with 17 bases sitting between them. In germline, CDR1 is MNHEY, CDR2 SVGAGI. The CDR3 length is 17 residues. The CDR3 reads CASSYPPWGGHTDTQYF. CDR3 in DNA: TGTGCCAGCAGTTACCCACCGTGGGGGGGGCACACAGATACGCAGTATTTT.

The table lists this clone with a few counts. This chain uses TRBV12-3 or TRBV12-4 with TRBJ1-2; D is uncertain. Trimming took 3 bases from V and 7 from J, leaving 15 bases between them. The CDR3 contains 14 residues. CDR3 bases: TGTGCCAGCAGTTTTCAGCAACCGGCTAGTGGCTACACCTTC. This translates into CASSFQQPASGYTF.

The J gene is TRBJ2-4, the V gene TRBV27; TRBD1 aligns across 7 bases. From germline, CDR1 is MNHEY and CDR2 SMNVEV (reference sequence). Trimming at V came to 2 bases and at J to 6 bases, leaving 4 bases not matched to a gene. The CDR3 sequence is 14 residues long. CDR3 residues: CASSLVQGSNIQYF. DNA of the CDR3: TGTGCCAGCAGTTTAGTACAGGGGTCAAACATTCAGTACTTC.

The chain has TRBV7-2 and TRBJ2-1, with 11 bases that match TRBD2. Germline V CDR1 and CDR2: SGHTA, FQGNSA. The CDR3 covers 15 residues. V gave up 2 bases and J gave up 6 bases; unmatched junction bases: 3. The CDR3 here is CASSLSLAGGNEQFF. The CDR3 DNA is TGTGCCAGCAGCTTAAGCCTAGCGGGAGGCAATGAGCAGTTCTTC.

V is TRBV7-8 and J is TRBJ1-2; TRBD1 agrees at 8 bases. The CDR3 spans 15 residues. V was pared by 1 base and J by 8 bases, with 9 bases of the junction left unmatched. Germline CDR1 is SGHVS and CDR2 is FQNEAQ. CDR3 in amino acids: CASSLGGQGAGGYTF. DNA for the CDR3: TGTGCCAGCAGCTTAGGTGGGCAGGGGGCGGGCGGCTACACCTTC.

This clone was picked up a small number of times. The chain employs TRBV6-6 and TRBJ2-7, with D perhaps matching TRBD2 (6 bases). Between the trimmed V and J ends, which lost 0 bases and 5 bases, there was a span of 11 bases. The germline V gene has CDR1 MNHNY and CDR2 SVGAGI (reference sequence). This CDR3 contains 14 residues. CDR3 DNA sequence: TGTGCCAGCAGTTACTCGCGGGGAAACCACGAGCAGTACTTC. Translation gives CASSYSRGNHEQYF.

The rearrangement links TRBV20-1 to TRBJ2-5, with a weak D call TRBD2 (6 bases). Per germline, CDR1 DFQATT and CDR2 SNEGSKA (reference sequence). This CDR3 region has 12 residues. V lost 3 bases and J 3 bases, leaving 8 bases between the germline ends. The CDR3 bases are TGCAGTGCTAGTAGCGGAGAAGAGACCCAGTACTTC. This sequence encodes CSASSGEETQYF.

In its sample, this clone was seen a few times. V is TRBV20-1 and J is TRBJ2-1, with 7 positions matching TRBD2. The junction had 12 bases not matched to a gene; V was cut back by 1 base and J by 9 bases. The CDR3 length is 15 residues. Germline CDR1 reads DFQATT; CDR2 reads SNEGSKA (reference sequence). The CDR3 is CSARVPERGLAEQFF. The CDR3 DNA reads TGCAGTGCTAGAGTCCCTGAGCGGGGCCTCGCTGAGCAGTTCTTC.

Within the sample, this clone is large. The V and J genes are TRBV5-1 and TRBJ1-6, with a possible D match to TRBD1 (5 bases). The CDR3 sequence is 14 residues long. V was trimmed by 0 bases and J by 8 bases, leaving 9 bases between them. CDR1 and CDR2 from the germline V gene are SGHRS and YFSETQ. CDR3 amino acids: CASSLAGGDSPLHF. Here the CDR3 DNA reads TGCGCCAGCAGCTTGGCCGGGGGAGATTCACCCCTCCACTTT.

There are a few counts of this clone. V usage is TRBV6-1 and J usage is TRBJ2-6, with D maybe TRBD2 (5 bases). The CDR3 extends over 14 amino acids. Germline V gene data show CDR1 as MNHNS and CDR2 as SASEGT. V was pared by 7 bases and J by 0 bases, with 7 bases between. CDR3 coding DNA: TGTGCCAGCAAAAGCGGCTCTGGGGCCAACGTCCTGACTTTC. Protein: CASKSGSGANVLTF.

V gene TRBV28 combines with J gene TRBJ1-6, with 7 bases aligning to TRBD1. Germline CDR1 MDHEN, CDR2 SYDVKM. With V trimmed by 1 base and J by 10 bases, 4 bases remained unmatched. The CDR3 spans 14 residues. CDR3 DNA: TGTGCCAGCAGTTTATACAGGGGATCCTCACCCCTCCACTTT. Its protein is CASSLYRGSSPLHF.

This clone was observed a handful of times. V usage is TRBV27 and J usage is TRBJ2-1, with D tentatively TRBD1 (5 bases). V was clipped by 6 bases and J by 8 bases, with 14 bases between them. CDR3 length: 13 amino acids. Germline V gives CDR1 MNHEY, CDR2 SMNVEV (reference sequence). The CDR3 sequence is CASRGRVGYEQFF. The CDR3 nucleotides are TGTGCCAGCAGGGGCAGGGTGGGGTATGAGCAGTTCTTC.